Listed here are 16 T cell receptor beta chains from one sample, sequenced in a study of blood T cell repertoires in COVID-19. Measured with immunoSEQ multiplex PCR; TCRdb has only the in-frame clones, and not every one. The data contain about 73,000 clones, approximately 92% of them singletons. The specimen sequenced was peripheral blood. These TCRs come from a man of 80 years or more with acute or convalescent COVID-19.

The genes are TRBV3-1 (or the pseudogene TRBV3-2) and TRBJ2-1; 8 bases align to TRBD2. The CDR3 has 15 amino acids. V gave up 5 bases and J gave up 7 bases; unmatched junction bases: 10. The germline V gene encodes CDR1 LGHDT and CDR2 YNNKEL (reference sequence). The CDR3 loop is CASSALAGFENEQFF. CDR3 bases: TGTGCCAGCAGCGCTTTAGCGGGGTTTGAGAATGAGCAGTTCTTC.

The chain has TRBV5-1 and TRBJ2-7, with a possible D match to TRBD2 (7 bases). The CDR3 has 15 amino acids. Trimming cost V 4 bases and J 2 bases, with 16 bases left between them. Per the germline V gene, CDR1 is SGHRS and CDR2 is YFSETQ. CDR3 protein: CASSRGADLPYEQYF. The CDR3 coding sequence is TGCGCCAGCAGCCGGGGGGCGGACCTGCCCTACGAGCAGTACTTC.

The V and J genes are TRBV27 and TRBJ1-2; 7 positions agree with TRBD1. The CDR3 runs 17 residues. Unmatched junction bases numbered 13, after V lost 2 bases and J lost 4 bases. The germline V gene encodes CDR1 MNHEY and CDR2 SMNVEV (reference sequence). CDR3 bases: TGTGCCAGCAGTTTAAAGGTCGCTTCGGGACAGATCTATGGCTACACCTTC. Its protein is CASSLKVASGQIYGYTF.

This rearrangement joins TRBV5-1 to TRBJ1-3; the D is unclear. CDR3 length equals 15 residues. Trimming removed 2 bases from V and 0 bases from J, with 9 bases in between. Per germline, CDR1 SGHRS and CDR2 YFSETQ. CDR3 region: CASSFGGSSGNTIYF. CDR3 in DNA: TGCGCCAGCAGCTTTGGTGGGAGCTCTGGAAACACCATATATTTT.

This rearrangement joins TRBV30 to TRBJ2-6, with 9 bases fitting TRBD1. Germline lookup yields CDR1 GTSNPN and CDR2 SVGIG (reference sequence). The length of the CDR3 is 16 residues. The V segment lost 3 bases and the J segment 3 bases; nucleotides outside the gene matches: 6. In nucleotides, the CDR3 is TGTGCCTGGAGGGGACAGGGAGGGCTTGGGGCCAACGTCCTGACTTTC. Its protein product is CAWRGQGGLGANVLTF.

The genes are TRBV2 and TRBJ1-1, with unresolved D. Germline V gene sequence: CDR1 SNHLY, CDR2 FYNNEI. The CDR3 has 12 residues. Trimming removed 6 bases at V and 1 base at J, with 6 bases between. The CDR3 coding sequence is TGTGCCAGCAGGCGGGCGAACACTGAAGCTTTCTTT. As protein: CASRRANTEAFF.

V and J are TRBV2 and TRBJ1-2, with a weak D call TRBD1 (6 bases). CDR1 is SNHLY, CDR2 FYNNEI, per germline. The ends were cut back, 6 bases at V and 8 bases at J, with 19 bases in the middle. The CDR3 totals 14 residues. The CDR3 bases are TGTGCCAGCAGCTACTACCAGACAGGCCGGGGCTACACCTTC. Translated, it gives CASSYYQTGRGYTF. The whole variable domain, filled in from reference TRBV2 and TRBJ1-2, reads EPEVTQTPSHQVTQMGQEVILRCVPISNHLYFYWYRQILGQKVEFLVSFYNNEISEKSEIFDDQFSVERPDGSNFTLKIRSTKLEDSAMYFCASSYYQTGRGYTFGSGTRLTVV.

CDR3 protein: CASSLAAVTSGNEQFF. The CDR3 bases are TGTGCCAGCAGCTTAGCAGCGGTTACGTCCGGGAATGAGCAGTTCTTC. The V gene is TRBV7-2, the J gene TRBJ2-1; D is possibly TRBD2 (5 bases). The germline V gene has CDR1 SGHTA and CDR2 FQGNSA. The V gene lost 0 bases and the J gene lost 7 bases, with 16 bases spanning the gap. This CDR3 region has 16 residues.

The chain employs TRBV7-2 and TRBJ2-7; D not certain. CDR1 is SGHTA, CDR2 FQGNSA, per germline. Trimming shortened V by 0 bases and J by 2 bases, and 8 bases separated the two germline ends. This CDR3 contains 14 residues. The CDR3 sequence: CASSLASNTYEQYF. For the CDR3, the DNA is TGTGCCAGCAGCTTAGCTAGCAATACCTACGAGCAGTACTTC.

The V and J genes are TRBV5-6 and TRBJ1-1; TRBD1 might be the D (6 bases). The CDR3 loop spans 16 amino acids. From germline, CDR1 is SGHDT and CDR2 YYEEEE. The ends were cut back, 4 bases at V and 4 bases at J, with 20 bases in the middle. This chain's CDR3 is CASSRPSTGTGTEAFF. Here the CDR3 DNA reads TGTGCCAGCAGCCGCCCCTCAACAGGGACGGGCACTGAAGCTTTCTTT. Full variable domain (missing parts from reference TRBV5-6 and TRBJ1-1): DAGVTQSPTHLIKTRGQQVTLRCSPKSGHDTVSWYQQALGQGPQFIFQYYEEEERQRGNFPDRFSGHQFPNYSSELNVNALLLGDSALYLCASSRPSTGTGTEAFFGQGTRLTVV.

The CDR3 sequence is CASSSPGGEDETQYF. CDR3 DNA: TGTGCCAGCAGCTCCCCGGGGGGCGAGGATGAGACCCAGTACTTC. The chain has TRBV5-6 and TRBJ2-5, with D maybe TRBD2 (7 bases). Germline lookup yields CDR1 SGHDT and CDR2 YYEEEE. V was clipped by 3 bases and J by 5 bases, with 17 bases between them. This CDR3 is 15 amino acids long. The full variable domain, rest sourced from reference TRBV5-6 and TRBJ2-5, is DAGVTQSPTHLIKTRGQQVTLRCSPKSGHDTVSWYQQALGQGPQFIFQYYEEEERQRGNFPDRFSGHQFPNYSSELNVNALLLGDSALYLCASSSPGGEDETQYFGPGTRLLVL.

In this sample, this clone turned up once. This chain joins TRBV5-8 and TRBJ1-1; 7 nucleotides line up with TRBD1. The length of the CDR3 is 16 residues. V lost 2 bases, J lost 8 bases, and 15 bases stayed unmatched. Germline assignment: CDR1 SGHTS and CDR2 YDEGEE. The CDR3 DNA sequence: TGTGCCAGCAGCTTCGTCCGTACAGGGGTCCTTTCGGAAGCTTTCTTT. Translation gives CASSFVRTGVLSEAFF.

The rearrangement joins TRBV2 to TRBJ1-1; 8 bases are shared with TRBD1. CDR3 length: 15 residues. Germline V lookup: CDR1 SNHLY, CDR2 FYNNEI. With 3 bases clipped from V and 0 bases from J, the junction kept 3 bases outside the gene matches. CDR3 bases: TGTGCCAGCAGTGAGAGGACAGGGATGAACACTGAAGCTTTCTTT. Its protein product is CASSERTGMNTEAFF.

The chain carries TRBV7-6 and TRBJ2-1; 9 nucleotides align to TRBD2. The germline V gene encodes CDR1 SGHVS and CDR2 FNYEAQ. CDR3 length: 13 residues. Unmatched junction bases numbered 1, after V lost 1 base and J lost 9 bases. CDR3 nucleotides: TGTGCCAGCAGCTTAGGGCGGGAGGGTGAGCAGTTCTTC. It yields the protein CASSLGREGEQFF.

The chain recombines TRBV4-1 with TRBJ2-5, with 9 bases aligning to TRBD1. Trimming cost V 2 bases and J 2 bases; bases outside gene matches: 3. Germline lookup yields CDR1 MGHRA and CDR2 YSYEKL. The CDR3 totals 15 residues. This CDR3 reads CASSQTDRGQETQYF. CDR3 DNA: TGCGCCAGCAGCCAAACCGACAGGGGGCAAGAGACCCAGTACTTC.

The chain employs TRBV2 and TRBJ2-7, with a tentative D call TRBD1 (6 bases). There are 14 residues in the CDR3. The V end lost 2 bases, the J end lost 1 base, and 9 bases lay between the germline ends. Germline CDR1 and CDR2: SNHLY and FYNNEI. The CDR3 DNA follows: TGTGCCAGCAGTGAAAAGGGGGTATCCTACGAGCAGTACTTC. Protein: CASSEKGVSYEQYF.